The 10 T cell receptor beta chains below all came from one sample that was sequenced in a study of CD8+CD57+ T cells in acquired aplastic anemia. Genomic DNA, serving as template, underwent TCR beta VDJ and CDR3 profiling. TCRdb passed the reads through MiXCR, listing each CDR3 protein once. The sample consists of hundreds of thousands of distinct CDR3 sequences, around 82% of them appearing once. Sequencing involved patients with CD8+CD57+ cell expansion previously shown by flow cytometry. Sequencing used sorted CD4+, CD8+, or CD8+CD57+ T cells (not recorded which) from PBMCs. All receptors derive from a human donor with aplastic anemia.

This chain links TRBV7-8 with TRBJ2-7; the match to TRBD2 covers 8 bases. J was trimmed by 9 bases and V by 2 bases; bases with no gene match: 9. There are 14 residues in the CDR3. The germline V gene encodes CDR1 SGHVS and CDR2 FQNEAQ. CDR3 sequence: CASSLPGGPDTQYV. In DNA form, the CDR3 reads TGTGCCAGCAGCTTACCGGGAGGGCCCGATACGCAGTACGTC.

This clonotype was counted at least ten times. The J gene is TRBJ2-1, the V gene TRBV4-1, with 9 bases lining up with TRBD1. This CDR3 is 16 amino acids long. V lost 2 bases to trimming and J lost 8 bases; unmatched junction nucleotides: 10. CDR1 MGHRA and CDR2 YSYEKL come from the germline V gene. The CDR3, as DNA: TGCGCCAGCAGCCAATTAGGACAGGGGATTGGGGATGAGCAGTTCTTC. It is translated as CASSQLGQGIGDEQFF.

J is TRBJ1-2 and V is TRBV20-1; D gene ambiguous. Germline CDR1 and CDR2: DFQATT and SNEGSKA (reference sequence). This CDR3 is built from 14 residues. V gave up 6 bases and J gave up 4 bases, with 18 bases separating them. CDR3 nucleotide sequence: TGCAGTGCGCTGAGCTCGTATGTCCTCTATGGCTACACCTTC. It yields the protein CSALSSYVLYGYTF.

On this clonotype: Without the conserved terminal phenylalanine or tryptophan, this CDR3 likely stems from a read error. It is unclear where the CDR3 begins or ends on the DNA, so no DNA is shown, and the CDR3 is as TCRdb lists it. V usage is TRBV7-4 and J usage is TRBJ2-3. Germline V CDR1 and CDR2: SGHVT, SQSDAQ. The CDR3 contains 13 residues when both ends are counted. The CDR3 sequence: CASGVGVTDRKSV.

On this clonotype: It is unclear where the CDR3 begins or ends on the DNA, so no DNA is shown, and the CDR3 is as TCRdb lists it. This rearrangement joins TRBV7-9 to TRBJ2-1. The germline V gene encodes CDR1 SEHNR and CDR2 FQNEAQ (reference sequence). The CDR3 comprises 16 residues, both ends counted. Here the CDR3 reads CASSAHDTQYFDPQFF.

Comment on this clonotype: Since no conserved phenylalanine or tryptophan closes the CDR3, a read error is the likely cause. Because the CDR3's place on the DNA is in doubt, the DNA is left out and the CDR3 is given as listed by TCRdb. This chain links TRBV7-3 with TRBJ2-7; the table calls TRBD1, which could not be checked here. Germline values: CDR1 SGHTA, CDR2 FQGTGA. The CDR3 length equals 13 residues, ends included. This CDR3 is CASSAQGTWGETH.

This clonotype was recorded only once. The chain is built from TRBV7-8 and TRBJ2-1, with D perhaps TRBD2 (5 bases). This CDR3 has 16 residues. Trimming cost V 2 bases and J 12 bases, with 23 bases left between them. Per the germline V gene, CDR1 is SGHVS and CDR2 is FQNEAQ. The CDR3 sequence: CASSLQRTGNTEAQFF. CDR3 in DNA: TGTGCCAGCAGCTTACAACGAACCGGGAACACTGAAGCGCAGTTCTTC.

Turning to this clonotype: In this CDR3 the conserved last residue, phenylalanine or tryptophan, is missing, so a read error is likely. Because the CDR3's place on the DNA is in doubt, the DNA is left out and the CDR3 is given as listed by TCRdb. CDR3 residues: CASSLAGGRDTKY. The chain joins TRBV7-8 to TRBJ1-2. The CDR3 is 13 residues long, ends included. Germline V gene lookup returns CDR1 SGHVS and CDR2 FQNEAQ.

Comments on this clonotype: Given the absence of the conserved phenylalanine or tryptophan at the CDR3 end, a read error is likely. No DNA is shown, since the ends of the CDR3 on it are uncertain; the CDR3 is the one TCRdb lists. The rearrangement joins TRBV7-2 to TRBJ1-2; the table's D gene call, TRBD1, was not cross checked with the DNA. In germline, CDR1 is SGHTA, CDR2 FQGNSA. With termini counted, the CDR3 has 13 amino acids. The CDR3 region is CASSLGLAGGKPY.

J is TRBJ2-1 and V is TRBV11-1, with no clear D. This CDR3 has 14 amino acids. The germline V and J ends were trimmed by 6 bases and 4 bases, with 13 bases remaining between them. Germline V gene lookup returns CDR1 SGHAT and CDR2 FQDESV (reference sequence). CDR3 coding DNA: TGTGCCAGCAGTTTGAATTTGTTATACAATGAGCAGTTCTTC. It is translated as CASSLNLLYNEQFF.